A selection of T cell receptor beta chains follows, all from one sample in a study of blood T cells in healthy people across ages. Each CDR3 protein gets one entry after TCRdb re-called the 5' RACE reads with MiXCR. The sample includes about a million distinct CDR3 sequences, 30% to 40% of them seen just once. The material sequenced was blood. These receptors were collected from a man younger than 35 in good health. Both conserved end residues are part of each CDR3. The order of the fields is clone size, V gene, D gene, J gene, CDR3 protein, CDR3 DNA. The D gene is left open where the match is weak. Only some rows state a clone size, as once, few, many or a class for expanded clones.

clone size: few
V gene: TRBV6-5
D gene: .
J gene: TRBJ1-2
CDR3 protein: CASSYSSGGAYGYTF
CDR3 DNA: TGTGCCAGCAGTTACTCCAGCGGGGGCGCCTATGGCTACACCTTC

clone size: .
V gene: TRBV4-2
D gene: TRBD2
J gene: TRBJ2-7
CDR3 protein: CASSQDKSSGGLSYEQYF
CDR3 DNA: TGTGCCAGCAGCCAAGATAAGTCCAGCGGGGGACTCTCCTACGAGCAGTACTTC

clone size: few
V gene: TRBV4-3
D gene: .
J gene: TRBJ1-2
CDR3 protein: CASSQDPRGGFDYGYTF
CDR3 DNA: TGCGCCAGCAGCCAAGACCCCCGAGGAGGGTTCGACTATGGCTACACCTTC

clone size: few
V gene: TRBV4-1
D gene: .
J gene: TRBJ1-2
CDR3 protein: CASSQDKQGHYGYTF
CDR3 DNA: TGCGCCAGCAGCCAAGATAAACAGGGTCACTATGGCTACACCTTC

clone size: few
V gene: TRBV28
D gene: .
J gene: TRBJ1-4
CDR3 protein: CASRGNVNEKLFF
CDR3 DNA: TGTGCCAGCAGGGGCAATGTGAACGAAAAACTGTTTTTT

clone size: once
V gene: TRBV10-2
D gene: TRBD2
J gene: TRBJ2-7
CDR3 protein: CASYPVGGNNEQYF
CDR3 DNA: TGCGCCAGCTATCCGGTCGGGGGGAACAATGAGCAGTACTTC

clone size: once
V gene: TRBV7-9
D gene: .
J gene: TRBJ1-4
CDR3 protein: CASEEASNEKLFF
CDR3 DNA: TGTGCCAGCGAGGAGGCGTCTAATGAAAAACTGTTTTTT

clone size: .
V gene: TRBV2
D gene: TRBD1
J gene: TRBJ2-7
CDR3 protein: CASSQPKQGPNYEQYF
CDR3 DNA: TGTGCCAGCAGCCAACCCAAACAGGGGCCTAACTACGAGCAGTACTTC

clone size: once
V gene: TRBV10-3
D gene: .
J gene: TRBJ1-1
CDR3 protein: CAISESEGPNTEAFF
CDR3 DNA: TGTGCCATCAGTGAGTCGGAGGGGCCGAACACTGAAGCTTTCTTT

clone size: .
V gene: TRBV7-2
D gene: TRBD1
J gene: TRBJ1-5
CDR3 protein: CASSPGTGNKPQHF
CDR3 DNA: TGTGCCAGCAGCCCCGGGACAGGGAATAAGCCCCAGCATTTT

clone size: few
V gene: TRBV3-1
D gene: .
J gene: TRBJ1-2
CDR3 protein: CASSQMETGSYGYTF
CDR3 DNA: TGTGCCAGCAGCCAGATGGAAACAGGGTCCTATGGCTACACCTTC

clone size: many
V gene: TRBV12-3/TRBV12-4
D gene: .
J gene: TRBJ2-5
CDR3 protein: CARRWGDSRGIETQYF
CDR3 DNA: TGTGCCAGAAGATGGGGGGACTCCCGGGGAATAGAGACCCAGTACTTC

clone size: .
V gene: TRBV12-3/TRBV12-4
D gene: .
J gene: TRBJ2-7
CDR3 protein: CASKVLHGNYEQYF
CDR3 DNA: TGTGCCAGCAAGGTTCTCCATGGGAACTACGAGCAGTACTTC

clone size: few
V gene: TRBV2
D gene: .
J gene: TRBJ1-5
CDR3 protein: CASGSEGREPQHF
CDR3 DNA: TGTGCCAGCGGTTCGGAGGGTAGAGAGCCCCAGCATTTT

clone size: .
V gene: TRBV6-5
D gene: TRBD1
J gene: TRBJ2-5
CDR3 protein: CASRPQGKETQYF
CDR3 DNA: TGTGCCAGCAGGCCACAGGGGAAAGAGACCCAGTACTTC

clone size: .
V gene: TRBV4-1
D gene: TRBD2
J gene: TRBJ2-1
CDR3 protein: CASSQDGTGGPSNEQFF
CDR3 DNA: TGCGCCAGCAGCCAAGACGGAACGGGGGGGCCTAGCAATGAGCAGTTCTTC

clone size: .
V gene: TRBV27
D gene: .
J gene: TRBJ2-3
CDR3 protein: CASSFRGRGTDTQYF
CDR3 DNA: TGTGCCAGCAGTTTCCGGGGGCGGGGCACAGATACGCAGTATTTT

clone size: .
V gene: TRBV7-2
D gene: .
J gene: TRBJ1-6
CDR3 protein: CASSPASGSYSPLHF
CDR3 DNA: TGTGCCAGCAGCCCGGCGTCAGGATCGTACTCACCCCTCCACTTT

clone size: .
V gene: TRBV7-9
D gene: .
J gene: TRBJ1-5
CDR3 protein: CASSPEGLQPQHF
CDR3 DNA: TGTGCCAGCAGCCCGGAAGGCCTTCAGCCCCAGCATTTT

clone size: .
V gene: TRBV9
D gene: TRBD2
J gene: TRBJ2-1
CDR3 protein: CASSPRLAGAYNEQFF
CDR3 DNA: TGTGCCAGCAGCCCTCGACTAGCGGGGGCCTACAATGAGCAGTTCTTC

clone size: .
V gene: TRBV28
D gene: TRBD1
J gene: TRBJ1-2
CDR3 protein: CASSLTGGLLGYTF
CDR3 DNA: TGTGCCAGCAGCTTGACAGGGGGCCTCTTGGGCTACACCTTC

clone size: many
V gene: TRBV2
D gene: .
J gene: TRBJ1-2
CDR3 protein: CASSEAEGAYGYTF
CDR3 DNA: TGTGCCAGCAGTGAAGCGGAAGGGGCCTATGGCTACACCTTC

clone size: .
V gene: TRBV13
D gene: .
J gene: TRBJ1-2
CDR3 protein: CASSLRGEFSRPQGYTF
CDR3 DNA: TGTGCCAGCAGCCTAAGAGGGGAGTTCAGCCGACCTCAGGGCTACACCTTC

clone size: few
V gene: TRBV20-1
D gene: .
J gene: TRBJ1-5
CDR3 protein: CSAEKGGLNQPQHF
CDR3 DNA: TGCAGTGCTGAGAAGGGGGGACTCAATCAGCCCCAGCATTTT

clone size: .
V gene: TRBV7-6
D gene: .
J gene: TRBJ1-1
CDR3 protein: CASSLVETPNTEAFF
CDR3 DNA: TGTGCCAGCAGCCTAGTAGAGACCCCGAACACTGAAGCTTTCTTT

clone size: .
V gene: TRBV14
D gene: TRBD1
J gene: TRBJ2-3
CDR3 protein: CASSQLGQVPTHYTDTQYF
CDR3 DNA: TGTGCCAGCAGCCAGCTAGGACAGGTCCCTACACACTACACAGATACGCAGTATTTT

clone size: once
V gene: TRBV27
D gene: TRBD1
J gene: TRBJ2-7
CDR3 protein: CASSLFSKDRGRGEQYF
CDR3 DNA: TGTGCCAGCAGTTTATTCTCAAAGGACAGGGGGCGGGGAGAGCAGTACTTC